The next 25 T cell receptor beta chains were all read from a single sample in a study of blood T cells in healthy people across ages. PCR was performed a second time for about 7 to 12 cycles using a sample-barcoded 5' primer and a J-beta primer mix. TCRdb used MiXCR to reprocess the 5' RACE reads, holding one entry per CDR3 protein. Seen here are under 2 million distinct CDR3 sequences, approximately 32% observed once, and the top ten hold about 11%. The specimen sequenced was blood. These receptors were obtained from a woman aged 25 to 45 in good health.

The chain has TRBV7-8 and TRBJ2-1; 10 nucleotides line up with TRBD2. From germline, CDR1 is SGHVS and CDR2 FQNEAQ. The V and J ends lost 0 bases and 5 bases, in that order; junction bases with no gene match: 7. The CDR3 loop spans 17 amino acids. CDR3 sequence (DNA): TGTGCCAGCAGCTTAGCGTTTTGGCTAGCGGGAGACAATGAGCAGTTCTTC. It specifies CASSLAFWLAGDNEQFF.

The rearrangement links TRBV5-1 to TRBJ1-1; no clear D. V lost 2 bases and J lost 0, with 8 bases in between. Germline CDR1 SGHRS, CDR2 YFSETQ. CDR3 length equals 14 residues. The CDR3, as DNA: TGCGCCAGCAGCTTAAGACCGGTGAACACTGAAGCTTTCTTT. It translates to CASSLRPVNTEAFF.

This clonotype was observed a few times. The chain carries TRBV12-3 or TRBV12-4 and TRBJ1-5; 12 nucleotides agree with TRBD1. The CDR3 length is 19 residues. The junction had 13 bases not matched to a gene; V was cut back by 6 bases and J by 1 base. CDR3 amino acids: CASSLLGTGGVVSNQPQHF. As DNA, the CDR3 is TGTGCCAGCAGCCTCTTAGGGACAGGGGGCGTTGTGAGCAATCAGCCCCAGCATTTT.

This clonotype appeared a few times. The CDR3 coding sequence is TGCGCCAGCAGCCCCACGGGAACGCTAGTCGGCCCTGGCTACGAGCAGTACTTC. Its translation: CASSPTGTLVGPGYEQYF. The V and J genes are TRBV5-1 and TRBJ2-7, with D possibly TRBD2 on 5 matching bases. Germline CDR1 is SGHRS and CDR2 is YFSETQ. The CDR3 is 18 residues long. Trimming removed 4 bases from V and 3 bases from J, with 26 bases in between.

This clonotype came up a few times. The rearrangement uses TRBV11-2 and TRBJ2-1; TRBD2 aligns across 11 bases. Unmatched junction bases numbered 10, after V lost 5 bases and J lost 4 bases. Germline-derived CDR1 and CDR2 are SGHAT and FQNNGV. The CDR3 has 17 amino acids. CDR3 sequence: CASSPYSGGATYNEQFF. In DNA, the CDR3 is TGTGCCAGCAGCCCATATAGCGGGGGGGCTACGTACAATGAGCAGTTCTTC.

The V and J genes are TRBV7-9 and TRBJ2-2, with 7 bases that match TRBD2. The germline V gene has CDR1 SEHNR and CDR2 FQNEAQ (reference sequence). After removal of 1 base from V and 7 bases from J, the junction contained 3 bases not matched to a gene. This CDR3 comprises 14 residues. DNA of the CDR3: TGTGCCAGCAGCTTAGTGTCTAGCGGCGGGGAGCTGTTTTTT. It specifies CASSLVSSGGELFF. Together with reference TRBV7-9 and TRBJ2-2, the CDR3 gives the full variable domain: DTGVSQNPRHKITKRGQNVTFRCDPISEHNRLYWYRQTLGQGPEFLTYFQNEAQLEKSRLLSDRFSAERPKGSFSTLEIQRTEQGDSAMYLCASSLVSSGGELFFGEGSRLTVL.

Concerning this clonotype: The junction does not match germline at one end; this may be a read error. For the CDR3, the DNA is TGTGCCAGCAACTTGGCGGTAACTAAAGAGACCCAGTACTTC. This encodes CASNLAVTKETQYF. The chain combines TRBV5-8 with TRBJ2-7; D not certain. The J call may be wrong; the DNA end is better matched by TRBJ2-5. The CDR3 totals 14 residues. CDR1 is SGHTS, CDR2 YDEGEE, per germline.

This clonotype was seen only a few times. CDR3 protein: CATSSGGVDTQYF. Written as DNA, the CDR3 is TGTGCCACCAGTTCTGGAGGAGTAGATACGCAGTATTTT. The rearrangement joins TRBV24-1 to TRBJ2-3, with a weak D call TRBD2 (5 bases). The CDR3 extends over 13 amino acids. V lost 6 bases and J 5 bases, leaving 11 bases between the germline ends. From germline, CDR1 is KGHDR and CDR2 SFDVKD.

The V and J genes are TRBV28 and TRBJ2-5; D unresolved. The CDR3 covers 14 residues. Deletions cut 5 bases from V and 11 bases from J, with 21 bases between. CDR1 MDHEN and CDR2 SYDVKM come from the germline V gene. Here the CDR3 DNA reads TGTGCCAGCAGTCCCCCATTAGGAATTTACGGGCAGTACTTC. Translating it yields CASSPPLGIYGQYF.

CDR3 in DNA: TGTGCCAGCAGTTACTCGAGGGGGTATCAGCCCCAGCATTTT. Translated: CASSYSRGYQPQHF. The genes are TRBV6-2 or TRBV6-3 and TRBJ1-5; possible D gene TRBD1, 6 bases. CDR3 length: 14 amino acids. Germline V gene sequence: CDR1 MNHEY, CDR2 SVGEGT. Trimming removed 0 bases from V and 5 bases from J, with 8 bases in between.

J is TRBJ2-7 and V is TRBV5-1; 9 nucleotides agree with TRBD1. The CDR3 runs to 15 residues. The germline V gene has CDR1 SGHRS and CDR2 YFSETQ. V lost 6 bases and J lost 3; bases outside the gene matches: 10. Here the CDR3 reads CASTPKTGGIYEQYF. The DNA for the CDR3 is TGCGCCAGCACTCCTAAGACAGGGGGAATCTACGAGCAGTACTTC.

The chain couples TRBV27 to TRBJ2-2; 7 bases map to TRBD2. Germline assignment: CDR1 MNHEY and CDR2 SMNVEV (reference sequence). With 2 bases clipped from V and 1 base from J, the junction kept 4 bases outside the gene matches. This CDR3 is built from 16 residues. CDR3 bases: TGTGCCAGCAGTTTACTAGCGGCAATGAACACCGGGGAGCTGTTTTTT. It translates to CASSLLAAMNTGELFF.

V gene TRBV3-1 combines with J gene TRBJ2-3, with 10 bases that match TRBD2. J was trimmed by 6 bases and V by 3 bases; bases with no gene match: 9. Per the germline V gene, CDR1 is LGHDT and CDR2 is YNNKEL (reference sequence). The CDR3 contains 16 residues. The CDR3 nucleotides are TGTGCCAGCAGCCACTGGGAGCGGGGGGGCGGGGATACGCAGTATTTT. This sequence encodes CASSHWERGGGDTQYF.

This clonotype was picked up many times. The chain recombines TRBV10-3 with TRBJ2-3, with 10 bases that match TRBD2. The CDR3 has 16 residues. Trimming removed 5 bases from V and 0 bases from J; junction bases left unmatched: 5. CDR1 ENHRY and CDR2 SYGVKD come from the germline V gene. The CDR3 region has the DNA TGTGCCATCAGTCCCTCGACTAGCGGGAGCACAGATACGCAGTATTTT. Its translation: CAISPSTSGSTDTQYF.

In this sample, this clonotype turned up many times. The V call is TRBV7-6, the J call TRBJ2-7, with 8 positions matching TRBD1. Germline V gives CDR1 SGHVS, CDR2 FNYEAQ. Trimming cost V 5 bases and J 2 bases; bases outside gene matches: 8. This CDR3 spans 15 amino acids. This CDR3 reads CASSPGMGQAYEQYF. CDR3 DNA: TGTGCCAGCAGCCCGGGAATGGGACAGGCCTACGAGCAGTACTTC.

This sequence joins TRBV12-3 or TRBV12-4 and TRBJ2-7; TRBD1 matches 9 bases. The CDR3 has 16 residues. V trimming: 6 bases; J trimming: 2 bases; junction bases outside the gene matches: 11. This CDR3 reads CASRKTGGGSPYEQYF. CDR3 nucleotide sequence: TGTGCCAGCAGGAAAACAGGGGGCGGGAGCCCCTACGAGCAGTACTTC.

The V gene is TRBV27, the J gene TRBJ2-5, with 8 nucleotides matching TRBD2. CDR1 MNHEY and CDR2 SMNVEV come from the germline V gene (reference sequence). The CDR3 spans 14 residues. After removal of 6 bases from V and 4 bases from J, the junction contained 7 bases not matched to a gene. CDR3 region: CASRRTSRIETQYF. CDR3 sequence (DNA): TGTGCCAGCAGAAGGACTAGCAGGATAGAGACCCAGTACTTC.

This clonotype was observed many times. The chain links TRBV6-1 to TRBJ1-1, with D perhaps TRBD1 (6 bases). Looked up from germline, CDR1 is MNHNS and CDR2 is SASEGT. The V end lost 6 bases, the J end lost 1 base, and 9 bases lay between the germline ends. CDR3 size: 13 residues. The CDR3 DNA follows: TGTGCCAGCAGCGAGGACAGGAACACTGAAGCTTTCTTT. The encoded protein is CASSEDRNTEAFF.

The rearrangement uses TRBV7-3 and TRBJ2-3; 7 nucleotides align to TRBD2. CDR1 and CDR2 from the germline V gene are SGHTA and FQGTGA. The length of the CDR3 is 15 residues. The J segment lost 4 bases and the V segment lost 3 bases, leaving 7 bases of the junction unmatched. The chain's CDR3 is CASSLSGKGADTQYF. For the CDR3, the DNA is TGTGCCAGCAGCTTGAGCGGGAAAGGGGCAGATACGCAGTATTTT.

The V call is TRBV7-9, the J call TRBJ1-2, with a tentative D call TRBD1 (5 bases). Germline loops: CDR1 SEHNR, CDR2 FQNEAQ (reference sequence). The CDR3 is made up of 15 amino acids. Trimming shortened V by 5 bases and J by 2 bases, and 15 bases separated the two germline ends. The CDR3 here is CASSGPGTLNYGYTF. CDR3 in DNA: TGTGCCAGCAGCGGACCCGGGACGCTCAACTATGGCTACACCTTC.

V and J are TRBV6-1 and TRBJ1-5, with no clear D. The CDR3 totals 14 residues. V dropped 6 bases and J dropped 8 bases, with 17 bases sitting between them. Germline CDR1 reads MNHNS; CDR2 reads SASEGT. CDR3 DNA: TGTGCCAGCAGCGTTCTGGGTATCGGAGAGCCCCAGCATTTT. It is translated as CASSVLGIGEPQHF.

This rearrangement joins TRBV7-9 to TRBJ2-5; TRBD1 matches at 7 bases. The CDR3 loop spans 18 amino acids. The V gene's germline CDR1 is SEHNR and CDR2 FQNEAQ (reference sequence). J was trimmed by 2 bases and V by 8 bases; bases with no gene match: 20. The CDR3 coding sequence is TGTGCCAGCGACGAGATGAGACAAGGGACAGCCGAGCAAGAGACCCAGTACTTC. Translated: CASDEMRQGTAEQETQYF.

Details on this clonotype: A read error may explain this, as a much larger clone is one base away. The chain combines TRBV21-1 with TRBJ2-1; the DNA was not compared with TRBD2, the D call given in the table. TRBV21-1 is assigned pseudogene status. This CDR3 is built from 19 residues. The CDR3 loop is CASSSPGLAGGRSDNEQFF. The CDR3 DNA sequence: TGTGCCAGCAGCTCCCCGGGACTAGCGGGGGGACGCTCCGACAATGAGCAGTTCTTC.

V usage is TRBV12-3 or TRBV12-4 and J usage is TRBJ2-1; D remains unclear. The CDR3 totals 13 residues. With 8 bases removed from V and 5 bases from J, the gap between germline ends came to 13 bases. CDR3 sequence reads: CASRAFGHNEQFF. In DNA, the CDR3 is TGTGCCAGCCGGGCCTTTGGCCACAATGAGCAGTTCTTC.

The chain couples TRBV20-1 to TRBJ2-6, with D unresolved. Germline V CDR1 and CDR2: DFQATT, SNEGSKA (reference sequence). There are 15 residues in the CDR3. With 0 bases removed from V and 0 bases from J, the gap between germline ends came to 6 bases. The CDR3: CSARDPASGANVLTF. Written as DNA, the CDR3 is TGCAGTGCTAGAGATCCAGCCTCTGGGGCCAACGTCCTGACTTTC.